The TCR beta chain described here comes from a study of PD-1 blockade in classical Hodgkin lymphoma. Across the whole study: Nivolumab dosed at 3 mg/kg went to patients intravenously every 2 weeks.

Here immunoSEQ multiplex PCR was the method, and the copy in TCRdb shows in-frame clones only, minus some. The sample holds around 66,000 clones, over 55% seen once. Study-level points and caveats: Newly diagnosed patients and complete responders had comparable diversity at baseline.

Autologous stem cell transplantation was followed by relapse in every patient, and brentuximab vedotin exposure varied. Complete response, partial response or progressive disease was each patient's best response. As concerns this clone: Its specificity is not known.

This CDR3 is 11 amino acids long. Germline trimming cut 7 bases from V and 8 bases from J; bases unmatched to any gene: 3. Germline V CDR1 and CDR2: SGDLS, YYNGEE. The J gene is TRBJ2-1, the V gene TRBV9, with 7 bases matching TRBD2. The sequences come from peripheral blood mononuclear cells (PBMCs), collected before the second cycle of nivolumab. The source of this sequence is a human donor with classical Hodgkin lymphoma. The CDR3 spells CASAAGDEQFF. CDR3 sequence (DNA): TGTGCCAGCGCGGCGGGAGATGAGCAGTTCTTC.